These T cell receptor beta chains were read from a single sample in a study of CD8+CD57+ T cells in acquired aplastic anemia. TCRdb processed the reads anew with MiXCR; each CDR3 protein has one entry. Of around 180,000 distinct CDR3 sequences detected, 55% to 80% appear once; the ten largest clones hold 45% to 55%. Sequences were obtained from sorted CD4+, CD8+, or CD8+CD57+ T cells (not recorded which) from PBMCs. The receptors here all came from a human donor in good health. Each CDR3 is given with its conserved first and last residue. Each record gives: V gene, D gene, J gene, clone size, CDR3 protein, CDR3 DNA. D genes are given only for firm matches. The listing skips clone size in some rows; elsewhere it reads once, few, many or a size class.

V: TRBV7-6
D: .
J: TRBJ2-7
size: many
CDR3: CASSLEGGQAYEQYF
DNA: TGTGCCAGCAGCTTAGAGGGGGGGCAAGCCTACGAGCAGTACTTC

V: TRBV24-1
D: .
J: TRBJ1-2
size: .
CDR3: CATSGPDGYTF
DNA: TGTGCCACCAGTGGCCCGGACGGCTACACCTTC

V: TRBV5-4
D: .
J: TRBJ1-3
size: .
CDR3: CASSLQGPGNTIYF
DNA: TGTGCCAGCAGCTTGCAGGGCCCTGGAAACACCATATATTTT

V: TRBV20-1
D: .
J: TRBJ1-1
size: many
CDR3: CSARKGYDTEAFF
DNA: TGCAGTGCTCGAAAGGGGTACGACACTGAAGCTTTCTTT

V: TRBV20-1
D: TRBD2
J: TRBJ2-1
size: .
CDR3: CSASSLAGGQDEQFF
DNA: TGCAGTGCTAGTAGCCTAGCGGGAGGGCAGGATGAGCAGTTCTTC

V: TRBV7-8
D: .
J: TRBJ1-3
size: .
CDR3: CASSRLEGSGNTIYF
DNA: TGTGCCAGCAGCCGTTTGGAGGGCTCTGGAAACACCATATATTTT

V: TRBV4-3
D: .
J: TRBJ1-4
size: .
CDR3: CASSQVGGPNEKLFF
DNA: TGCGCCAGCAGCCAAGTAGGAGGGCCGAATGAAAAACTGTTTTTT

V: TRBV11-3
D: .
J: TRBJ2-1
size: .
CDR3: CASSFGRGVASEQFF
DNA: TGTGCCAGCAGCTTCGGCAGGGGAGTCGCGTCTGAGCAGTTCTTC

V: TRBV7-9
D: .
J: TRBJ1-6
size: .
CDR3: CASSLVGVNSPLHF
DNA: TGTGCCAGCAGCTTAGTTGGGGTTAATTCACCCCTCCACTTT

V: TRBV20-1
D: .
J: TRBJ2-2
size: .
CDR3: CSAPAQRATGELFF
DNA: TGCAGTGCTCCAGCCCAGAGGGCCACCGGGGAGCTGTTTTTT

V: TRBV19
D: .
J: TRBJ2-2
size: .
CDR3: CARRRAGVTGELFF
DNA: TGTGCCCGTAGGCGTGCAGGAGTCACCGGGGAGCTGTTTTTT

V: TRBV2
D: .
J: TRBJ2-7
size: .
CDR3: CATGTEFTYEQYF
DNA: TGTGCGACCGGGACTGAGTTTACCTACGAGCAGTACTTC

V: TRBV6-6
D: .
J: TRBJ2-7
size: .
CDR3: CASSYSPTAYEQYF
DNA: TGTGCCAGCAGTTACTCACCGACAGCCTACGAGCAGTACTTC

V: TRBV19
D: TRBD1
J: TRBJ1-3
size: few
CDR3: CASRTTGQNTIYF
DNA: TGTGCCAGTAGGACGACAGGGCAAAACACCATATATTTT

V: TRBV10-1
D: .
J: TRBJ2-7
size: few
CDR3: CASSPGKVQYF
DNA: TGCGCCAGCAGTCCTGGGAAGGTCCAGTACTTC

V: TRBV3-1
D: TRBD2
J: TRBJ2-3
size: few
CDR3: CASSLGLAGASTDTQYF
DNA: TGTGCCAGCAGCCTTGGACTAGCGGGTGCTAGCACAGATACGCAGTATTTT

V: TRBV24-1
D: TRBD1
J: TRBJ2-5
size: .
CDR3: CATSERDSQETQYF
DNA: TGTGCCACCAGTGAGAGGGACAGCCAAGAGACCCAGTACTTC

V: TRBV7-8
D: .
J: TRBJ2-7
size: few
CDR3: CATPYRDSSYEQYF
DNA: TGTGCCACGCCCTACCGGGACTCAAGCTACGAGCAGTACTTC

V: TRBV11-2
D: .
J: TRBJ1-1
size: many
CDR3: CASSLVSGGPEAFF
DNA: TGTGCCAGCAGCTTAGTTTCGGGGGGCCCTGAAGCTTTCTTT

V: TRBV11-2
D: .
J: TRBJ1-1
size: many
CDR3: CASSLAVGQGYTEAFF
DNA: TGTGCCAGCAGCTTAGCTGTGGGGCAGGGGTACACTGAAGCTTTCTTT

V: TRBV19
D: .
J: TRBJ1-1
size: .
CDR3: CASSIGGPNTEAFF
DNA: TGTGCCAGTAGTATTGGGGGTCCGAACACTGAAGCTTTCTTT

V: TRBV2
D: .
J: TRBJ1-1
size: .
CDR3: CASSENRIGGTEAFF
DNA: TGTGCCAGCAGTGAAAACAGGATCGGGGGGACTGAAGCTTTCTTT

V: TRBV15
D: .
J: TRBJ1-1
size: .
CDR3: CATRSGANTEAFF
DNA: TGTGCCACCCGCTCGGGAGCGAACACTGAAGCTTTCTTT

V: TRBV7-9
D: TRBD1
J: TRBJ2-7
size: .
CDR3: CASSPLDRHEQYF
DNA: TGTGCCAGCAGCCCATTGGACAGGCACGAGCAGTACTTC

V: TRBV20-1
D: .
J: TRBJ1-1
size: .
CDR3: CSAIQTNTEAFF
DNA: TGCAGTGCTATTCAAACGAACACTGAAGCTTTCTTT

V: TRBV7-9
D: .
J: TRBJ2-2
size: many
CDR3: CASSLGYSDTGELFF
DNA: TGTGCCAGCAGCCTCGGCTACTCTGACACCGGGGAGCTGTTTTTT

V: TRBV2
D: .
J: TRBJ1-5
size: many
CDR3: CASSKFSGDYSNQPQHF
DNA: TGTGCCAGCAGTAAGTTCTCGGGAGATTATAGCAATCAGCCCCAGCATTTT

V: TRBV20-1
D: TRBD2
J: TRBJ2-3
size: .
CDR3: CSAILAGGRGDTQYF
DNA: TGCAGTGCAATCCTAGCGGGGGGGCGGGGAGATACGCAGTATTTT

V: TRBV19
D: .
J: TRBJ2-5
size: .
CDR3: CASSIGTVQETQYF
DNA: TGTGCCAGTAGTATAGGGACAGTCCAAGAGACCCAGTACTTC

V: TRBV25-1
D: .
J: TRBJ1-6
size: .
CDR3: CASTPVEMGSPLHF
DNA: TGTGCCAGCACTCCAGTGGAAATGGGGTCACCCCTCCACTTT

V: TRBV19
D: .
J: TRBJ1-2
size: .
CDR3: CASQRERGYGYTF
DNA: TGTGCCAGTCAACGGGAGAGGGGCTATGGCTACACCTTC

V: TRBV20-1
D: .
J: TRBJ1-2
size: .
CDR3: CSARVGARYGYTF
DNA: TGCAGTGCTAGAGTGGGGGCGCGCTATGGCTACACCTTC

V: TRBV7-2
D: .
J: TRBJ2-2
size: .
CDR3: CASGSRSVGTGELFF
DNA: TGTGCCAGTGGGTCCCGCTCGGTGGGCACCGGGGAGCTGTTTTTT

V: TRBV6-5
D: .
J: TRBJ2-5
size: .
CDR3: CASSYRETQYF
DNA: TGTGCCAGCAGTTACAGGGAGACCCAGTACTTC

V: TRBV5-5
D: .
J: TRBJ2-7
size: .
CDR3: CASSDPNLREQYF
DNA: TGTGCCAGCAGCGACCCCAATCTCCGGGAGCAGTACTTC

V: TRBV20-1
D: .
J: TRBJ1-1
size: .
CDR3: CSARSRDNTEAFF
DNA: TGCAGTGCTAGGTCCCGGGATAACACTGAAGCTTTCTTT

V: TRBV14
D: TRBD2
J: TRBJ2-7
size: .
CDR3: CASSLQAGGYEQYF
DNA: TGTGCCAGCAGCCTTCAAGCGGGGGGCTACGAGCAGTACTTC

V: TRBV3-1
D: .
J: TRBJ2-1
size: once
CDR3: CASSQGQLVTNEQFF
DNA: TGTGCCAGCAGCCAAGGCCAACTAGTTACAAATGAGCAGTTCTTC

V: TRBV2
D: .
J: TRBJ1-2
size: .
CDR3: CASSEAVRSQGYTF
DNA: TGTGCCAGCAGTGAAGCCGTCCGCTCTCAGGGCTACACCTTC

V: TRBV20-1
D: .
J: TRBJ2-7
size: .
CDR3: CSARGGDVEQYF
DNA: TGCAGTGCTAGAGGGGGAGATGTCGAGCAGTACTTC

V: TRBV20-1
D: .
J: TRBJ2-5
size: .
CDR3: CSARGGSPGETQYF
DNA: TGCAGTGCTCGAGGCGGCTCTCCGGGAGAGACCCAGTACTTC

V: TRBV28
D: .
J: TRBJ2-7
size: many
CDR3: CASSQRTAAYEQYF
DNA: TGTGCCAGCAGTCAAAGGACTGCAGCCTACGAGCAGTACTTC

V: TRBV10-3
D: .
J: TRBJ2-7
size: .
CDR3: CAISGGTPAEQYF
DNA: TGTGCCATCAGTGGCGGGACCCCGGCCGAGCAGTACTTC

V: TRBV7-3
D: .
J: TRBJ1-2
size: .
CDR3: CASSLNLNPYEGYTF
DNA: TGTGCCAGCAGCTTAAATTTGAACCCTTATGAGGGCTACACCTTC

V: TRBV24-1
D: .
J: TRBJ1-5
size: .
CDR3: CATSVNGASQPQHF
DNA: TGTGCCACCAGTGTAAATGGCGCAAGTCAGCCCCAGCATTTT

V: TRBV29-1
D: .
J: TRBJ2-1
size: few
CDR3: CSVAAPLQGEQFF
DNA: TGCAGCGTTGCGGCCCCACTACAGGGAGAGCAGTTCTTC

V: TRBV20-1
D: TRBD1
J: TRBJ2-1
size: .
CDR3: CSAREDRGPHEQFF
DNA: TGCAGTGCTAGAGAGGACAGGGGGCCCCATGAGCAGTTCTTC

V: TRBV27
D: .
J: TRBJ1-2
size: .
CDR3: CASSWGRNNGYTF
DNA: TGTGCCAGCAGTTGGGGACGGAATAATGGCTACACCTTC

V: TRBV25-1
D: .
J: TRBJ1-1
size: .
CDR3: CASSEAGTEAFF
DNA: TGTGCCAGCAGTGAAGCGGGCACTGAAGCTTTCTTT